The 20 T cell receptor beta chains below all came from one sample that was sequenced in a study of radiotherapy plus CTLA-4 blockade in lung cancer. Measured with immunoSEQ multiplex PCR; TCRdb has only the in-frame clones, and not every one. The table lists about 27,000 clones, 73% of them singletons. Here the sequenced sample was peripheral blood, taken from a patient treated with radiotherapy plus ipilimumab. All receptors derive from a human donor with non-small cell lung cancer who had stable disease on radiotherapy plus ipilimumab.

This chain joins TRBV19 and TRBJ2-1; D gene uncertain. CDR3 length: 17 residues. Germline CDR1 and CDR2: LNHDA and SQIVND (reference sequence). V lost 5 bases and J 3 bases, leaving 20 bases between the germline ends. In DNA form, the CDR3 reads TGTGCCAGTAGTCTTATTTCAGGTTCCGACCTCTACAATGAGCAGTTCTTC. It yields the protein CASSLISGSDLYNEQFF.

This clone occurred a few times. The gene calls are TRBV15 and TRBJ2-1; 14 bases match TRBD2. Trimming cost V 6 bases and J 0 bases; bases outside gene matches: 10. In germline, CDR1 is LNHNV, CDR2 YYDKDF (reference sequence). The length of the CDR3 is 19 residues. As DNA, the CDR3 is TGTGCCACCAGAGGAGGCAGGGGACTAGCGGGGGTCTCCTACAATGAGCAGTTCTTC. Amino acid sequence: CATRGGRGLAGVSYNEQFF.

The chain is built from TRBV27 and TRBJ2-7, with 8 bases lining up with TRBD2. V trimming: 6 bases; J trimming: 3 bases; junction bases outside the gene matches: 10. The CDR3 runs 15 residues. Per the germline V gene, CDR1 is MNHEY and CDR2 is SMNVEV (reference sequence). CDR3 residues: CASSFSGNPLYEQYF. DNA for the CDR3: TGTGCCAGCAGCTTTAGCGGGAATCCCCTCTACGAGCAGTACTTC.

This clone was recorded only once. The chain recombines TRBV6-1 with TRBJ2-1; possibly TRBD1 for D (6 bases). Germline V CDR1 and CDR2: MNHNS, SASEGT. The CDR3 spans 15 residues. Trimming stripped 5 bases from V and 1 base from J, with 12 bases between. CDR3 in amino acids: CASSRADSSYNEQFF. Here the CDR3 DNA reads TGTGCCAGCAGTAGGGCGGACAGTTCCTACAATGAGCAGTTCTTC.

The genes are TRBV2 and TRBJ1-1; 7 bases map to TRBD1. This CDR3 comprises 13 residues. Per the germline V gene, CDR1 is SNHLY and CDR2 is FYNNEI. J lost 3 bases, V lost 5 bases, and 3 bases had no gene match. The CDR3 sequence is CASSRQGYTEAFF. The CDR3 region has the DNA TGTGCCAGCAGTCGACAGGGTTACACTGAAGCTTTCTTT.

The chain recombines TRBV5-1 with TRBJ2-1, with TRBD1 as a possible D gene (5 bases). The CDR3 totals 15 residues. From germline, CDR1 is SGHRS and CDR2 YFSETQ. The V end lost 0 bases, the J end lost 5 bases, and 12 bases lay between the germline ends. In DNA, the CDR3 is TGCGCCAGCAGCTTGGTGGTAGGGGAAGACAATGAGCAGTTCTTC. Translating gives CASSLVVGEDNEQFF. Full variable domain (remainder filled in from reference TRBV5-1 and TRBJ2-1): KAGVTQTPRYLIKTRGQQVTLSCSPISGHRSVSWYQQTPGQGLQFLFEYFSETQRNKGNFPGRFSGRQFSNSRSEMNVSTLELGDSALYLCASSLVVGEDNEQFFGPGTRLTVL.

The chain carries TRBV18 and TRBJ2-1; 9 bases line up with TRBD1. CDR3 length equals 15 residues. V was pared by 4 bases and J by 5 bases, with 6 bases of the junction left unmatched. Germline V gives CDR1 KGHSH, CDR2 LQKENI. CDR3 nucleotides: TGTGCCAGCTCACTACAGGGGGCTTTGAACAATGAGCAGTTCTTC. Translated, it gives CASSLQGALNNEQFF.

The chain has TRBV6-1 and TRBJ1-5, with D possibly matching TRBD1 (6 bases). With 9 bases removed from V and 3 bases from J, the gap between germline ends came to 12 bases. There are 13 residues in the CDR3. Germline V gives CDR1 MNHNS, CDR2 SASEGT. CDR3 sequence: CASFGQFNQPQHF. The DNA for the CDR3 is TGTGCCAGTTTCGGACAGTTCAATCAGCCCCAGCATTTT.

V usage is TRBV28 and J usage is TRBJ1-1, with D perhaps TRBD1 (6 bases). V lost 5 bases, J lost 1 base, and 8 bases lay in between. CDR3 length: 13 residues. The germline V gene encodes CDR1 MDHEN and CDR2 SYDVKM. The CDR3 here is CASSQTGNTEAFF. Here the CDR3 DNA reads TGTGCCAGCAGTCAGACAGGGAACACTGAAGCTTTCTTT.

CDR3 in amino acids: CASSLGVLGYNEQFF. The CDR3 bases are TGTGCCAGCAGCTTAGGGGTGTTAGGTTACAATGAGCAGTTCTTC. J is TRBJ2-1 and V is TRBV11-3; D uncertain. Germline-derived CDR1 and CDR2 are SGHNT and YENEEA. With 1 base removed from V and 4 bases from J, the gap between germline ends came to 11 bases. This CDR3 spans 15 amino acids.

Written as DNA, the CDR3 is TGTGCCAGCAGCTCGGGGAAAGCTAATGAAAAACTGTTTTTT. Translation gives CASSSGKANEKLFF. The chain uses TRBV7-9 and TRBJ1-4; unclear D gene. From germline, CDR1 is SEHNR and CDR2 FQNEAQ (reference sequence). The CDR3 runs to 14 residues. Trimming pared 4 bases from V and 3 bases from J, leaving 9 bases between.

CDR3 in amino acids: CASSPQTGEANSNYGYTF. The CDR3 DNA sequence: TGTGCCAGCTCACCTCAGACAGGGGAGGCGAATTCTAACTATGGCTACACCTTC. The genes are TRBV18 and TRBJ1-2, with 8 positions matching TRBD1. V trimming: 3 bases; J trimming: 0 bases; junction bases outside the gene matches: 12. Germline V gives CDR1 KGHSH, CDR2 LQKENI. This CDR3 spans 18 amino acids.

The chain uses TRBV7-9 and TRBJ2-1; no definite D call. V lost 3 bases and J 8 bases, leaving 17 bases between the germline ends. Germline CDR1 reads SEHNR; CDR2 reads FQNEAQ (reference sequence). This CDR3 comprises 15 residues. The CDR3 nucleotides are TGTGCCAGCAGCTTGTCTAGTATCTTTATTGATGAGCAGTTCTTC. It codes for CASSLSSIFIDEQFF.

The chain is built from TRBV19 and TRBJ2-7; TRBD1 matches 8 bases. Per the germline V gene, CDR1 is LNHDA and CDR2 is SQIVND (reference sequence). With V trimmed by 4 bases and J by 4 bases, 15 bases remained unmatched. The CDR3 contains 17 residues. The DNA for the CDR3 is TGTGCCAGTAGTAGAGGTTTCAGAGACAGGGGCGAATACGAGCAGTACTTC. It yields the protein CASSRGFRDRGEYEQYF.

V gene TRBV7-9 combines with J gene TRBJ1-1; D is unresolved. CDR3 length: 14 amino acids. V lost 1 base and J lost 1, with 7 bases in between. CDR1 and CDR2 from the germline V gene are SEHNR and FQNEAQ (reference sequence). CDR3 loop: CASSLGRGNTEAFF. In nucleotides, the CDR3 is TGTGCCAGCAGCTTAGGACGGGGGAACACTGAAGCTTTCTTT.

The CDR3 here is CASSQEGATGELFF. Here the CDR3 DNA reads TGCGCCAGCAGCCAAGAGGGAGCGACCGGGGAGCTGTTTTTT. The V gene is TRBV4-3, the J gene TRBJ2-2; the D gene is possibly TRBD2 (5 bases). The CDR3 runs to 14 residues. The V and J ends lost 0 bases and 5 bases respectively, with 7 bases between them. From germline, CDR1 is LGHNA and CDR2 YSLEER.

V usage is TRBV30 and J usage is TRBJ1-5; weak D call: TRBD1 (6 bases). Trimming took off 0 bases at V and 7 bases at J, with 13 bases between the two ends. The CDR3 contains 14 residues. The V gene's germline CDR1 is GTSNPN and CDR2 SVGIG (reference sequence). This chain's CDR3 is CAWSVLRGDQPQHF. The CDR3 DNA reads TGTGCCTGGAGTGTACTTAGGGGGGACCAGCCCCAGCATTTT.

This clone has more than one count but fewer than ten. This chain joins TRBV2 and TRBJ1-1; 8 nucleotides agree with TRBD1. CDR1 is SNHLY, CDR2 FYNNEI, per germline. The V gene end was trimmed by 7 bases and the J gene end by 0 bases; junction bases not matched to a gene: 10. The CDR3 runs to 16 residues. CDR3: CASTTGQGTLNTEAFF. As DNA, the CDR3 is TGTGCCAGCACCACTGGACAGGGTACCCTGAACACTGAAGCTTTCTTT.

The V and J genes are TRBV4-1 and TRBJ2-3, with 10 bases lining up with TRBD2. The V gene end was trimmed by 0 bases and the J gene end by 3 bases; junction bases not matched to a gene: 9. Germline values: CDR1 MGHRA, CDR2 YSYEKL. This CDR3 has 18 residues. The CDR3 coding sequence is TGCGCCAGCAGCCAAGAGCCCCCTAGCGGGAGTGTAACAGATACGCAGTATTTT. It translates to CASSQEPPSGSVTDTQYF.

There are a few counts of this clone. The rearrangement joins TRBV27 to TRBJ1-2; D ambiguous. CDR3 size: 13 residues. Germline V gene data show CDR1 as MNHEY and CDR2 as SMNVEV (reference sequence). V was trimmed by 3 bases and J by 8 bases, leaving 13 bases between them. The DNA for the CDR3 is TGTGCCAGCAGTTTGACGGACGGGAGGGGCTACACCTTC. Amino acids: CASSLTDGRGYTF.